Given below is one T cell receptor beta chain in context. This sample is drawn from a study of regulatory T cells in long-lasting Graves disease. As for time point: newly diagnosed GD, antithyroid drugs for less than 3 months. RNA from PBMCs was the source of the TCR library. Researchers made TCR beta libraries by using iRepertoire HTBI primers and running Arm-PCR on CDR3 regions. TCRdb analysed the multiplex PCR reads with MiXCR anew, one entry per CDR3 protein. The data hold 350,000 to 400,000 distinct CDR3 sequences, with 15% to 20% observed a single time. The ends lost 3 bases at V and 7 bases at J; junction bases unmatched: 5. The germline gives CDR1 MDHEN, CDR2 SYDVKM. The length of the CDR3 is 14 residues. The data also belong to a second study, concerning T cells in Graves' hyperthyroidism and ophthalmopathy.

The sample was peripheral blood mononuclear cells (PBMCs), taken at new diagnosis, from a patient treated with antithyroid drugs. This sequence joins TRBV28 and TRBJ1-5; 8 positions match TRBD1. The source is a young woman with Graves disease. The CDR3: CASSLPGGGQPQHF. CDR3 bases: TGTGCCAGCAGTTTGCCAGGGGGCGGGCAGCCCCAGCATTTT. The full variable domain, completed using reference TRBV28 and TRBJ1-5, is DVKVTQSSRYLVKRTGEKVFLECVQDMDHENMFWYRQDPGLGLRLIYFSYDVKMKEKGDIPEGYSVSREKKERFSLILESASTNQTSMYLCASSLPGGGQPQHFGDGTRLSIL.